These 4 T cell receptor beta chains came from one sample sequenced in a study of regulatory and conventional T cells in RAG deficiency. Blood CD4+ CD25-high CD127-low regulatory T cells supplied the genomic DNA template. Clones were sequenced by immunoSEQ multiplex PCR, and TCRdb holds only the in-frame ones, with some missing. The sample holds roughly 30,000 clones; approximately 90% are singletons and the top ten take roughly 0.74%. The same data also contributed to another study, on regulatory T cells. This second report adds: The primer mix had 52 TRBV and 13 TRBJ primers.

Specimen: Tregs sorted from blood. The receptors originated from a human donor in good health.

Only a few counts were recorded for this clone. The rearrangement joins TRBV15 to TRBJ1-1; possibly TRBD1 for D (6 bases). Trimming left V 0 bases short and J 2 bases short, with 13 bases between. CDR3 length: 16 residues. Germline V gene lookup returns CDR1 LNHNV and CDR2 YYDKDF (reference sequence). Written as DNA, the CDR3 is TGTGCCACCAGCAGAGATGGTTGGGGGGCCAACACTGAAGCTTTCTTT. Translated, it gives CATSRDGWGANTEAFF.

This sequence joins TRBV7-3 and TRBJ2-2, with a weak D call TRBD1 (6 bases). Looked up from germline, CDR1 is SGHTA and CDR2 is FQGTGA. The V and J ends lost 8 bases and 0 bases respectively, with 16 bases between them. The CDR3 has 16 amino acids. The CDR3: CASASMGATNTGELFF. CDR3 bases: TGTGCCAGCGCCTCAATGGGGGCAACGAACACCGGGGAGCTGTTTTTT.

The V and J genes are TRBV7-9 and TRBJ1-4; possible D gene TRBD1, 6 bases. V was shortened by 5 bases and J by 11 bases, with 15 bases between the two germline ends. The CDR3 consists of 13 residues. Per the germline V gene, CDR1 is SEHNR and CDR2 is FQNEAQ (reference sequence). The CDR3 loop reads CASSPQSDRKLFF. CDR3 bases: TGTGCCAGCAGCCCACAGTCAGACAGGAAACTGTTTTTT. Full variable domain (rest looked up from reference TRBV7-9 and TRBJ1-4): DTGVSQNPRHKITKRGQNVTFRCDPISEHNRLYWYRQTLGQGPEFLTYFQNEAQLEKSRLLSDRFSAERPKGSFSTLEIQRTEQGDSAMYLCASSPQSDRKLFFGSGTQLSVL.

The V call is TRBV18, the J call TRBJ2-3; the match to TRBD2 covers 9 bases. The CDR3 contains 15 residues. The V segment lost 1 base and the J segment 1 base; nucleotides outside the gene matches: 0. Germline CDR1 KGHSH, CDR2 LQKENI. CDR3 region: CASSPRLAGTDTQYF. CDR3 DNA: TGTGCCAGCTCACCACGACTAGCGGGCACAGATACGCAGTATTTT. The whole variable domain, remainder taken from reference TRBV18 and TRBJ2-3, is NAGVMQNPRHLVRRRGQEARLRCSPMKGHSHVYWYRQLPEEGLKFMVYLQKENIIDESGMPKERFSAEFPKEGPSILRIQQVVRGDSAAYFCASSPRLAGTDTQYFGPGTRLTVL.